The 6 T cell receptor beta chains reported below all come from one sample, sequenced in a study of neoadjuvant anti-PD-1 for oral cavity cancer. TCRdb's table, derived via immunoSEQ multiplex PCR, lists solely in-frame clones and lacks some. The sample lists about 16,000 clones; about 59% were seen once. This material consisted of PBMCs, taken before nivolumab (anti-PD-1) treatment. These receptors were collected from a person between 35 and 79 years old with oral cavity squamous cell carcinoma.

V gene TRBV7-3 combines with J gene TRBJ2-3; the match to TRBD2 covers 10 bases. The CDR3 runs to 14 residues. The V gene end was trimmed by 4 bases and the J gene end by 8 bases; junction bases not matched to a gene: 6. Germline CDR1 and CDR2: SGHTA and FQGTGA. CDR3: CASSSGRTSGTQYF. The CDR3, as DNA: TGTGCCAGCAGCTCAGGCAGGACTAGCGGTACGCAGTATTTT.

J is TRBJ1-1 and V is TRBV4-2; TRBD1 aligns across 7 bases. Losses at the gene ends were 0 bases for V and 6 bases for J; bases not matched to a gene: 10. Germline CDR1 is LGHNA and CDR2 is YNFKEQ. This CDR3 has 16 amino acids. The CDR3 here is CASSQEHDRDFSEAFF. Written as DNA, the CDR3 is TGTGCCAGCAGCCAAGAACACGACAGGGATTTCTCTGAAGCTTTCTTT.

The rearrangement links TRBV6-6 to TRBJ2-1; D not certain. The CDR3 is 12 residues long. Germline V gene sequence: CDR1 MNHNY, CDR2 SVGAGI (reference sequence). Trimming cost V 6 bases and J 2 bases, with 5 bases left between them. CDR3 in amino acids: CASRATYNEQFF. CDR3 DNA sequence: TGTGCCAGCAGGGCTACCTACAATGAGCAGTTCTTC.

The chain couples TRBV30 to TRBJ2-1, with D uncertain. From germline, CDR1 is GTSNPN and CDR2 SVGIG (reference sequence). The CDR3 sequence is 14 residues long. V gave up 5 bases and J gave up 4 bases, with 15 bases separating them. The CDR3 DNA reads as TGTGCCTGGTACTTAGAAGGTTCTTACAATGAGCAGTTCTTC. It translates to CAWYLEGSYNEQFF. The full variable domain, in which reference TRBV30 and TRBJ2-1 provide the parts outside the CDR3, is SQTIHQWPATLVQPVGSPLSLECTVEGTSNPNLYWYRQAAGRGLQLLFYSVGIGQISSEVPQNLSASRPQDRQFILSSKKLLLSDSGFYLCAWYLEGSYNEQFFGPGTRLTVL.

This sequence joins TRBV11-2 and TRBJ2-7; D is possibly TRBD1 or TRBD2 (7 bases each). This CDR3 has 14 residues. Trimming pared 2 bases from V and 9 bases from J, leaving 17 bases between. CDR1 and CDR2 (germline): SGHAT, FQNNGV. CDR3 nucleotides: TGTGCCAGCAGCTTATCGCAGGGGGGGGATGTGCAGTACTTC. Encoded protein: CASSLSQGGDVQYF. Filled out from reference TRBV11-2 and TRBJ2-7, the complete variable domain reads EAGVAQSPRYKIIEKRQSVAFWCNPISGHATLYWYQQILGQGPKLLIQFQNNGVVDDSQLPKDRFSAERLKGVDSTLKIQPAKLEDSAVYLCASSLSQGGDVQYFGPGTRLTVT.

The V and J genes are TRBV2 and TRBJ1-5; D is unclear. The CDR3 runs to 13 residues. Trimming stripped 6 bases from V and 2 bases from J, with 8 bases between. CDR1 and CDR2 (germline): SNHLY, FYNNEI. CDR3 region: CASRADGNQPQHF. The CDR3 coding sequence is TGTGCCAGCAGGGCCGACGGCAATCAGCCCCAGCATTTT.